The 24 T cell receptor beta chains reported below all come from one sample, sequenced in a study of T cell changes during pregnancy in multiple sclerosis. The table came from immunoSEQ multiplex PCR; TCRdb's copy has only in-frame clones and leaves some out. The data contain about 73,000 clones, 85% to 95% of them singletons. This specimen was peripheral blood, taken in the third trimester of pregnancy. The receptors here all came from a female donor in good health, enrolled as a control in a pregnancy study.

The chain couples TRBV5-5 to TRBJ2-1; 9 nucleotides match TRBD2. Looked up from germline, CDR1 is SGHKS and CDR2 is YYEKEE (reference sequence). V shed 2 bases and J 7 bases; nucleotides not matched to a gene: 7. The CDR3 runs 15 residues. The CDR3 reads CASSFLAGGMNEQFF. The CDR3 DNA follows: TGTGCCAGCAGCTTTCTGGCGGGAGGGATGAATGAGCAGTTCTTC.

The chain has TRBV15 and TRBJ2-1; possibly TRBD1 for D (6 bases). This CDR3 contains 12 residues. From germline, CDR1 is LNHNV and CDR2 YYDKDF (reference sequence). Between the trimmed V and J ends, which lost 9 bases and 6 bases, there was a span of 12 bases. CDR3 protein: CATLTRGNEQFF. The CDR3 DNA reads TGTGCCACTCTAACCAGGGGCAATGAGCAGTTCTTC.

This chain joins TRBV9 and TRBJ2-2; no clear D gene. The V end lost 4 bases, the J end lost 2 bases, and 3 bases lay between the germline ends. Germline lookup yields CDR1 SGDLS and CDR2 YYNGEE. The CDR3 is 12 residues long. The CDR3, as DNA: TGTGCCAGCAGCCCAAACACCGGGGAGCTGTTTTTT. This gives the protein CASSPNTGELFF.

The chain is built from TRBV28 and TRBJ2-7; 9 bases are a match to TRBD1. With 0 bases clipped from V and 6 bases from J, the junction kept 0 bases outside the gene matches. This CDR3 has 13 amino acids. The germline CDR1 and CDR2 sequences are MDHEN and SYDVKM. CDR3 nucleotides: TGTGCCAGCAGTTTATGGGACAGGGGCGAGCAGTACTTC. Translating gives CASSLWDRGEQYF.

The chain is built from TRBV11-2 and TRBJ2-7; unclear D gene. The CDR3 is 11 amino acids. Trimming pared 1 base from V and 9 bases from J, leaving 7 bases between. The V gene's germline CDR1 is SGHAT and CDR2 FQNNGV. CDR3 loop: CASSLAKWQYF. As DNA, the CDR3 is TGTGCCAGCAGCTTAGCTAAGTGGCAGTACTTC.

The chain recombines TRBV30 with TRBJ1-5; 10 bases match TRBD1. The CDR3 sequence is 16 residues long. V trimming: 5 bases; J trimming: 2 bases; junction bases outside the gene matches: 9. The germline V gene has CDR1 GTSNPN and CDR2 SVGIG (reference sequence). CDR3 coding DNA: TGTGCCTGGCCCGGGACAGGGGATTCAGGCAATCAGCCCCAGCATTTT. Amino acid sequence: CAWPGTGDSGNQPQHF.

This chain connects TRBV9 to TRBJ2-1; 8 bases match TRBD2. The V segment lost 4 bases and the J segment 0 bases; nucleotides outside the gene matches: 9. The CDR3 extends over 17 amino acids. The germline V gene has CDR1 SGDLS and CDR2 YYNGEE. As DNA, the CDR3 is TGTGCCAGCAGCTTATCTTTAGCGGGGAGCTCCTACAATGAGCAGTTCTTC. It encodes CASSLSLAGSSYNEQFF.

The sample holds a few counts of this clone. The V gene is TRBV28, the J gene TRBJ1-1; 7 bases map to TRBD1. Germline V CDR1 and CDR2: MDHEN, SYDVKM. V lost 4 bases, J lost 4 bases, and 9 bases stayed unmatched. CDR3 length equals 15 residues. The CDR3 reads CASSYRGRLGTEAFF. CDR3 coding DNA: TGTGCCAGCAGTTACAGGGGTAGGTTAGGCACTGAAGCTTTCTTT.

The chain couples TRBV30 to TRBJ2-7; a weak D match, TRBD2 (6 bases). The CDR3 is 15 residues long. V was cut by 1 base and J by 2 bases, with 15 bases left in between. CDR1 and CDR2 from the germline V gene are GTSNPN and SVGIG (reference sequence). CDR3 residues: CAWSEGRLEAYEQYF. In DNA, the CDR3 is TGTGCCTGGAGTGAAGGGAGACTAGAAGCCTACGAGCAGTACTTC.

The V call is TRBV21-1, the J call TRBJ2-7; whether TRBD2, the table's D call, matches the DNA was not checked. TRBV21-1 is reported as a pseudogene. This CDR3 has 15 amino acids. DNA for the CDR3: TGTGCCAGCAGCCCGCAATCGTCAGAAGCGCCACGGCAGTACTTC. Translation: CASSPQSSEAPRQYF.

The rearrangement links TRBV27 to TRBJ2-1; 9 nucleotides match TRBD1. The CDR3 extends over 16 amino acids. The junction had 7 bases not matched to a gene; V was cut back by 3 bases and J by 4 bases. Germline V gives CDR1 MNHEY, CDR2 SMNVEV (reference sequence). Here the CDR3 reads CASSLGDRVEYNEQFF. In DNA, the CDR3 is TGTGCCAGCAGTTTGGGGGACAGGGTGGAATACAATGAGCAGTTCTTC.

The chain links TRBV7-9 to TRBJ2-7; 11 bases align to TRBD2. Trimming removed 5 bases from V and 1 base from J; junction bases left unmatched: 4. CDR3 length equals 15 residues. The germline V gene has CDR1 SEHNR and CDR2 FQNEAQ (reference sequence). The CDR3 bases are TGTGCCAGCAGCCCTAGCGGGGGGCCTTCCTACGAGCAGTACTTC. This sequence encodes CASSPSGGPSYEQYF.

This clone was recorded only once. J is TRBJ2-5 and V is TRBV4-3; D unresolved. Germline V gene data show CDR1 as LGHNA and CDR2 as YSLEER. This CDR3 comprises 13 residues. V lost 0 bases to trimming and J lost 5 bases, with 7 bases between them. The CDR3 DNA sequence: TGCGCCAGCAGCCAAGAGCCCAGTGAGACCCAGTACTTC. It yields the protein CASSQEPSETQYF.

The chain employs TRBV7-8 and TRBJ2-7; D is possibly TRBD1 (6 bases). CDR1 is SGHVS and CDR2 is FQNEAQ in the germline V gene. This CDR3 region has 14 residues. Trimming pared 5 bases from V and 6 bases from J, leaving 17 bases between. The DNA for the CDR3 is TGTGCCAGCAGCCCGCCGGACAGTCTACGCGAGCAGTACTTC. As protein: CASSPPDSLREQYF.

This clone was counted once. This chain connects TRBV7-2 to TRBJ2-7; 9 bases are shared with TRBD1. CDR3 length: 15 residues. V lost 5 bases, J lost 5 bases, and 10 bases stayed unmatched. Germline CDR1 is SGHTA and CDR2 is FQGNSA. CDR3 loop: CASSKSRDRVDEQYF. The CDR3 DNA follows: TGTGCCAGCAGCAAAAGCCGGGACAGGGTCGACGAGCAGTACTTC.

The chain links TRBV29-1 to TRBJ2-2; TRBD2 matches at 11 bases. This CDR3 has 14 residues. V gave up 6 bases and J gave up 6 bases; unmatched junction bases: 6. CDR1 and CDR2 (germline): SQVTM, ANQGSEA. CDR3: CSVRSGGAAGELFF. DNA for the CDR3: TGCAGCGTCCGTAGCGGGGGGGCCGCCGGGGAGCTGTTTTTT.

V and J are TRBV23-1 and TRBJ2-2; weak D call: TRBD2 (5 bases). TRBV23-1 is an ORF; its function is uncertain. The CDR3 totals 14 residues. Trimming stripped 7 bases from V and 1 base from J, with 10 bases between. CDR3 in DNA: TGCGCCAGCACCCCCCGGGAGAACACCGGGGAGCTGTTTTTT. Amino acid sequence: CASTPRENTGELFF.

The chain is built from TRBV7-2 and TRBJ1-6; the D is unclear. V was clipped by 7 bases and J by 7 bases, with 11 bases between them. CDR1 SGHTA and CDR2 FQGNSA come from the germline V gene. CDR3 length equals 13 residues. CDR3 amino acids: CASTLSLNSPLHF. The DNA of the CDR3 is TGTGCCAGCACCCTCTCGTTAAATTCACCCCTCCACTTT.

The chain couples TRBV5-1 to TRBJ2-7; the match to TRBD1 covers 10 bases. The CDR3 spans 15 residues. J was trimmed by 2 bases and V by 3 bases; bases with no gene match: 5. Per the germline V gene, CDR1 is SGHRS and CDR2 is YFSETQ. CDR3 loop: CASSSPGQGTYEQYF. In nucleotides, the CDR3 is TGCGCCAGCAGCTCTCCGGGACAGGGGACCTACGAGCAGTACTTC.

This clone has a single count. V is TRBV4-1 and J is TRBJ2-7, with 8 bases lining up with TRBD2. CDR1 is MGHRA, CDR2 YSYEKL, per germline. The CDR3 has 15 amino acids. Losses at the gene ends were 1 base for V and 5 bases for J; bases not matched to a gene: 7. This CDR3 reads CASSQVRSGTHEQYF. The DNA of the CDR3 is TGCGCCAGCAGCCAAGTGCGTAGCGGGACCCACGAGCAGTACTTC.

V gene TRBV28 combines with J gene TRBJ2-1; 13 bases match TRBD2. The ends lost 3 bases at V and 6 bases at J; junction bases unmatched: 2. The germline gives CDR1 MDHEN, CDR2 SYDVKM. CDR3 length equals 15 residues. The CDR3 DNA reads as TGTGCCAGCAGTTTGGGGACTAGCGGGGCCAATGAGCAGTTCTTC. Its translation: CASSLGTSGANEQFF.

The rearrangement uses TRBV4-1 and TRBJ1-2; TRBD1 matches 9 bases. The CDR3 has 17 residues. Germline assignment: CDR1 MGHRA and CDR2 YSYEKL. With V trimmed by 0 bases and J by 4 bases, 9 bases remained unmatched. The CDR3 DNA follows: TGCGCCAGCAGCCAAGACGGACTGGGACAGGGTGCCTATGGCTACACCTTC. Encoded protein: CASSQDGLGQGAYGYTF.

The chain joins TRBV14 to TRBJ2-7; maybe TRBD2 (5 bases). V lost 1 base, J lost 4 bases, and 11 bases lay in between. The germline gives CDR1 SGHDN, CDR2 FVKESK. The CDR3 is made up of 14 amino acids. In DNA form, the CDR3 reads TGTGCCAGCAGCCAAGGTGGATTAGCGTACGAGCAGTACTTC. Encoded protein: CASSQGGLAYEQYF.

This chain joins TRBV19 and TRBJ2-7; 9 nucleotides match TRBD2. The V gene end was trimmed by 3 bases and the J gene end by 2 bases; junction bases not matched to a gene: 8. The CDR3 is 16 residues long. Germline CDR1 reads LNHDA; CDR2 reads SQIVND (reference sequence). In DNA, the CDR3 is TGTGCCAGTAGTATGTTAGCGGGAGTGGTTCCCTACGAGCAGTACTTC. Translated, it gives CASSMLAGVVPYEQYF.